What follows is one TCR beta chain and its context. This sample stems from a study of blood T cell repertoires in COVID-19. Study-level information: Acute and convalescent COVID-19 specimens originated in the United States, Italy and Spain. The analysed material was cDNA or gDNA that came from T cells, B-cell-depleted T cells, or PBMCs.

Germline CDR1 reads ENHRY; CDR2 reads SYGVKD. Between the trimmed V and J ends, which lost 0 bases and 0 bases, there was a span of 12 bases. The CDR3 runs to 17 residues. Original processing notes: The authors estimated nucleated cell counts from reference gene primer amplification. The assay was immunoSEQ multiplex PCR, and TCRdb's table has in-frame clones only and misses some. The V and J calls and clone size were taken over from that table, and D and trimming were inferred from the DNA. The data contain 150,000 to 200,000 clones, 87% of them singletons. This rearrangement joins TRBV10-3 to TRBJ2-1, with D hard to call. The specimen was peripheral blood. This receptor was taken from a man younger than 35 with active or convalescent COVID-19. In DNA form, the CDR3 reads TGTGCCATCAGTGAGTCAAGTAGCCTTAGCTCCTACAATGAGCAGTTCTTC. As protein: CAISESSSLSSYNEQFF.